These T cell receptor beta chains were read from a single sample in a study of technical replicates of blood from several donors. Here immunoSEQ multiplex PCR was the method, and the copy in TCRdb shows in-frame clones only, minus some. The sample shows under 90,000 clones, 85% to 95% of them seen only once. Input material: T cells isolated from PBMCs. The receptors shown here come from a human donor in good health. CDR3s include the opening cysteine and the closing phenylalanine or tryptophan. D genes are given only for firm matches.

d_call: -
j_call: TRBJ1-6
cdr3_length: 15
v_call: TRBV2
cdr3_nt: TGTGCCAGCAGTGAAGCGCTACAGAAGTATTCACCCCTCCACTTT
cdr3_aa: CASSEALQKYSPLHF

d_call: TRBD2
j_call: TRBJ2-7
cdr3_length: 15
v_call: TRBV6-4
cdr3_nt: TGTGCCATCAGAAGGACGGGAGGATGGTTCTACGAGCAGTACTTC
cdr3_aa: CAIRRTGGWFYEQYF

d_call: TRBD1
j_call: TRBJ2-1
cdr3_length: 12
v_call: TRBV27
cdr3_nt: TGTGCCAGCAGCCGACAGGGCAATGAGCAGTTCTTC
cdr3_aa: CASSRQGNEQFF

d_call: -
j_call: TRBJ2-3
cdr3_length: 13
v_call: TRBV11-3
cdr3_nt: TGTGCCAGCAGCCTACCAGCGGGAGATACGCAGTATTTT
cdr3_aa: CASSLPAGDTQYF

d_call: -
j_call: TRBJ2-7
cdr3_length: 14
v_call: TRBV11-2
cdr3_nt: TGTGCCAGCAGCTTAGCCGGGGCGGGGTACGAGCAGTACTTC
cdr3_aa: CASSLAGAGYEQYF

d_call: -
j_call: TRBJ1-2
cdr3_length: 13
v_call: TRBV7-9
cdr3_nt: TGTGCCAGCAGCTTAGCTGCTGTTTATGGCAAGATCTTC
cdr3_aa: CASSLAAVYGKIF

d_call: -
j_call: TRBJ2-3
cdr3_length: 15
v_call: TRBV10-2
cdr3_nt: TGCGCCAGCAGGGATAGGTGGGCTAGCACAGATACGCAGTATTTT
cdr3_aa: CASRDRWASTDTQYF

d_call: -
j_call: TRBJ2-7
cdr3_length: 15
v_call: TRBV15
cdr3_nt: TGTGCCACCAGCAGAGATCCACATGAAGTCTACGAGCAGTACTTC
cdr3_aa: CATSRDPHEVYEQYF

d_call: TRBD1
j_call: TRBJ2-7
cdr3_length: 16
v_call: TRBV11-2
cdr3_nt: TGTGCCAGCAGCTTAGCCCCCGGGACAGGCCACTACGAGCAGTACTTC
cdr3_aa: CASSLAPGTGHYEQYF

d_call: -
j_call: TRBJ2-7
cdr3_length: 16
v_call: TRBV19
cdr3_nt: TGTGCCAGTAGTATAAAAGTGTTACAGGGCGCATACGAGCAGTACTTC
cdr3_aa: CASSIKVLQGAYEQYF

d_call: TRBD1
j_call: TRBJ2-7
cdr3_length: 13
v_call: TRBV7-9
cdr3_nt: TGTGCCAGCAGCTGGGGGACAGGGAGCGAGCAGTACTTC
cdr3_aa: CASSWGTGSEQYF

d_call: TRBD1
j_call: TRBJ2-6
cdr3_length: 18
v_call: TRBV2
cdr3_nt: TGTGCCAGCAGTAACCCGGACAGGGGGCGCATAGGGGCCAACGTCCTGACTTTC
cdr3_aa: CASSNPDRGRIGANVLTF

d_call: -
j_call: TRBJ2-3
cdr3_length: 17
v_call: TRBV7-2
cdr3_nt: TGTGCCAGCAGCTTAGGGGACAACCGCGCTGTCACAGATACGCAGTATTTT
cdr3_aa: CASSLGDNRAVTDTQYF

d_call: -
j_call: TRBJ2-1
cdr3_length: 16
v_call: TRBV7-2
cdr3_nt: TGTGCCAGCAGCTTAAGTGGCCAGGGCCACTACAATGAGCAGTTCTTC
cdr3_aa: CASSLSGQGHYNEQFF

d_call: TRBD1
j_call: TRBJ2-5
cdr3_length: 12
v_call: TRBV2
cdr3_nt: TGTGCCACTTCAGGACAGGCGGAGACCCAGTACTTC
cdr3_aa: CATSGQAETQYF

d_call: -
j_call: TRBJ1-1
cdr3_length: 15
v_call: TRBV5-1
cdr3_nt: TGCGCCAGCAGCTTCCCAGGACAGATAGACACTGAAGCTTTCTTT
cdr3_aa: CASSFPGQIDTEAFF

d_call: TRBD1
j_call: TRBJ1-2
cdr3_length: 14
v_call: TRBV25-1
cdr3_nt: TGTGCCAGCAGTGTTGGGACAGGGGACTATGGCTACACCTTC
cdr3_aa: CASSVGTGDYGYTF

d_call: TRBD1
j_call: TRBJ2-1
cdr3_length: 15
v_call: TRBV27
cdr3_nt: TGTGCCAGCAGTTCCGGACAGGTGGGATACAATGAGCAGTTCTTC
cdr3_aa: CASSSGQVGYNEQFF

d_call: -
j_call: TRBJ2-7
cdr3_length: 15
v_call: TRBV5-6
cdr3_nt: TGTGCCAGCAGCTTGGCCATCCTGAGCTCCTACGAGCAGTACTTC
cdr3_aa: CASSLAILSSYEQYF

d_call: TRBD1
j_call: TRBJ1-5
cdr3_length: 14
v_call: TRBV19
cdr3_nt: TGTGCCAGTAACCCGGACAGGGTAAATCAGCCCCAGCATTTT
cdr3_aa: CASNPDRVNQPQHF

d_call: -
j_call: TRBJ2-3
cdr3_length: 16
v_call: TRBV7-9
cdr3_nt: TGTGCCAGCAGGTCGAGTAGGGGGTCCCTCACAGATACGCAGTATTTT
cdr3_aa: CASRSSRGSLTDTQYF

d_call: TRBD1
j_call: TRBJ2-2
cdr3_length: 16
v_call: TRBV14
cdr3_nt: TGTGCCAGCAGTCTGGTCGGGACAGCCAACACCGGGGAGCTGTTTTTT
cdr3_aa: CASSLVGTANTGELFF